This TCR beta chain was obtained from a study of T cell responses to AZD1222 COVID-19 vaccine. Points from the study as a whole: Among spike-specific TCRs, nearly half reportedly target unmutated variant regions. Donors in the cohort were predominantly white British and more often female, and clonal diversity was possibly underestimated. Spike-specific TCR repertoires showed rising breadth and depth after two AZD1222 doses.

Germline loops: CDR1 LGHNA, CDR2 YNFKEQ. The CDR3 loop spans 16 amino acids. The V and J ends lost 1 base and 0 bases respectively, with 12 bases between them. Data came from immunoSEQ multiplex PCR; TCRdb stores just in-frame clones and leaves some out. In the table there are 150,000 or so clones, about 90% of which are singletons. About this clone: Its antigen is not known.

Sequences were derived from peripheral blood, sampled on day 0 of AZD1222 vaccination. This TCR came from an adult in good health. The rearrangement joins TRBV4-2 to TRBJ1-1, with a tentative D call TRBD1 (5 bases). CDR3 in DNA: TGTGCCAGCAGCCAAGGCTCAACAGGTATGAACACTGAAGCTTTCTTT. This sequence encodes CASSQGSTGMNTEAFF.